These T cell receptor beta chains were read from a single sample in a study of T cells in Graves' hyperthyroidism and ophthalmopathy. TCRdb passed the multiplex PCR reads through MiXCR, listing each CDR3 protein once. This sample has a few hundred thousand distinct CDR3 sequences, with approximately 14% found just once. Sample: blood. These receptors originate from a woman aged 25 to 39 with Graves' hyperthyroidism. Both conserved end residues are part of each CDR3. D genes are given only for firm matches. Size values are once, few and many counts, or a class for expanded clones, and some rows have none.

many	.	TRBV7-2	TRBJ2-7	TGTGCCAGCAGCTTAACAGCGAATTCCTTCTACGAGCAGTACTTC	CASSLTANSFYEQYF
few	.	TRBV7-3	TRBJ2-3	TGTGCCAGCAGCTTACCCCGGGGCCCCGAGGACACAGATACGCAGTATTTT	CASSLPRGPEDTDTQYF
.	.	TRBV6-1	TRBJ2-1	TGTGCCAGCAGGACGGCTGGATACAATGAGCAGTTCTTC	CASRTAGYNEQFF
few	TRBD2	TRBV30	TRBJ2-2	TGTGCCTGGAGTGTACGGGGACTAGCGGGAGGGCCCGGGGAGCTGTTTTTT	CAWSVRGLAGGPGELFF
many	.	TRBV12-3/TRBV12-4	TRBJ2-6	TGTGCCAGCACTCGGATCTCTGGGGCCAACGTCCTGACTTTC	CASTRISGANVLTF
few	TRBD1	TRBV12-3/TRBV12-4	TRBJ1-5	TGTGCCAGCAGCTCTTCGACAGGGGGCCAGCCCCAGCATTTT	CASSSSTGGQPQHF
.	.	TRBV29-1	TRBJ1-1	TGCAGCGTGCCTCTATTGGGACGAAACACTGAAGCTTTCTTT	CSVPLLGRNTEAFF
many	.	TRBV28	TRBJ2-1	TGTGCCAGCCTAAACGACCCGGGTGAGCAGTTCTTC	CASLNDPGEQFF
many	.	TRBV5-1	TRBJ1-4	TGCGCCAGCAGCTTGTGGGGGACGTCAACTAATGAAAAACTGTTTTTT	CASSLWGTSTNEKLFF
few	.	TRBV7-9	TRBJ1-1	TGTGCCAGCAGCTTCCAAACGACGGTAAACACTGAAGCTTTCTTT	CASSFQTTVNTEAFF
many	.	TRBV12-3/TRBV12-4	TRBJ2-3	TGTGCCAGCAGTTTGCGGCAGACAGGCACAGATACGCAGTATTTT	CASSLRQTGTDTQYF
many	.	TRBV20-1	TRBJ2-1	TGCAGTGCTAGTAAGACTACCTCCTACAATGAGCAGTTCTTC	CSASKTTSYNEQFF
.	.	TRBV30	TRBJ1-1	TGTGCCTGGAGTGTACGGGGATATAACTTTGAAGCTTTCTTT	CAWSVRGYNFEAFF
once	TRBD2	TRBV20-1	TRBJ2-7	TGCAGTGCTAGAGATCAGACTAGCGGGAGCACGTACGAGCAGTACTTC	CSARDQTSGSTYEQYF
many	.	TRBV7-3	TRBJ2-7	TGTGCCAGCAGCCCAGGGGGGAGGTCCTACGAGCAGTACTTC	CASSPGGRSYEQYF
few	.	TRBV19	TRBJ2-7	TGTGCCAGTAGTATATCCGGGAACGAGCAGTACTTC	CASSISGNEQYF
many	.	TRBV2	TRBJ2-1	TGTGCCAGCAATCCATTTTCGAACCCCATGGTGATCGAGTTCTTC	CASNPFSNPMVIEFF
.	.	TRBV2	TRBJ1-1	TGTGCCAGCAGTGACGTTAAGCACCCCTTGAACACTGAAGCTTTCTTT	CASSDVKHPLNTEAFF
many	.	TRBV27	TRBJ2-1	TGTGCCAGCAGTTTAGATGCCATAACTAATGAGCAGTTCTTC	CASSLDAITNEQFF
few	TRBD2	TRBV20-1	TRBJ2-7	TGCAGTGCTAGAGCCACGACTAGCGGGACCTACGAGCAGTACTTC	CSARATTSGTYEQYF
many	.	TRBV27	TRBJ1-2	TGTGCCAGCAGTTATGGGGCGACCTATGGCTACACCTTC	CASSYGATYGYTF
many	.	TRBV5-1	TRBJ2-3	TGCGCCAGCAGCTTGCAAGCCCCGGTCGCAGATACGCAGTATTTT	CASSLQAPVADTQYF
.	.	TRBV7-9	TRBJ2-2	TGTGCCAGCAGCTTAGAACCCGGGGAGCTGTTTTTT	CASSLEPGELFF